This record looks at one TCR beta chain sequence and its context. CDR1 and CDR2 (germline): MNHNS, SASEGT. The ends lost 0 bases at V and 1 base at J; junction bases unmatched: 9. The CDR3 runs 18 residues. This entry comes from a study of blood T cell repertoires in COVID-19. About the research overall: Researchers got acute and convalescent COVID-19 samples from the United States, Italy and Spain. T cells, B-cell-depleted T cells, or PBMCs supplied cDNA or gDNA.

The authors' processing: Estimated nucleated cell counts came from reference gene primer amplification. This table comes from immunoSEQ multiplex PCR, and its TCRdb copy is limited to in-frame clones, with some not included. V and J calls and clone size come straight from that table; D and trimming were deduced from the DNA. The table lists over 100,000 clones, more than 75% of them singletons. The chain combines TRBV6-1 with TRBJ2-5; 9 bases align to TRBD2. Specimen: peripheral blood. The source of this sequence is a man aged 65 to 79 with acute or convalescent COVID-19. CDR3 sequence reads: CASSEAGAGGPTQETQYF. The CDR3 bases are TGTGCCAGCAGTGAAGCTGGCGCGGGGGGGCCCACCCAAGAGACCCAGTACTTC.